Only a few counts were recorded for the clone carrying this T cell receptor beta chain. Its specificity is not known. The entry originates in a study of early T cells in non-severe SARS-CoV-2 infection. At the level of the study: Sequencing was performed on bulk RNA from unsorted whole blood, leaving chains unpaired. Notes on the study in general: Anti-spike CD8 responses were favored by VDJdb matching, which missed private and CD4 specificities.

Unique molecular identifier tags were affixed to discrete cDNA molecules. TCRdb re-called the 5' RACE reads through MiXCR, storing one row per CDR3 protein. The repertoire holds 54,000 or so distinct CDR3 sequences, with 5.6% as singletons. The germline V gene has CDR1 LNHDA and CDR2 SQIVND (reference sequence). This CDR3 comprises 20 residues. Trimming took off 6 bases at V and 2 bases at J, with 28 bases between the two ends. This receptor was taken from an adult who was a healthcare worker with PCR-confirmed SARS-CoV-2 infection or an uninfected control (not recorded which). The V call is TRBV19, the J call TRBJ2-2; maybe TRBD2 (6 bases). The sequenced sample consisted of whole blood. As DNA, the CDR3 is TGTGCCAGTAGCACACAAACCCCATACGGGACTGATGTTAACACCGGGGAGCTGTTTTTT. Translation gives CASSTQTPYGTDVNTGELFF.